This TCR beta chain was obtained from a study of CD8+CD57+ T cells in acquired aplastic anemia. It was patients with CD8+CD57+ cell expansion by flow cytometry who were chosen for sequencing. Every patient had severe acquired aplastic anemia. It was genomic DNA that served as the template for profiling TCR beta VDJ and CDR3. TCRdb reanalysed the reads using MiXCR and keeps one entry per CDR3 protein. The table shows 220,000 or so distinct CDR3 sequences, with approximately 60% occurring only once. Per the germline V gene, CDR1 is KGHDR and CDR2 is SFDVKD. The CDR3 is 14 residues long. Trimming took 5 bases from V and 10 from J; bases not matched to a gene: 7. Findings and limits, study-wide: Between patients and controls, CD8+ Simpson's diversity did not vary significantly. The number of CD8+ CDR3 sequences shared by patients and controls was about 30.

As to this clonotype: Its antigen is not identified.

The sequenced material came from sorted CD4+, CD8+, or CD8+CD57+ T cells (not recorded which) from PBMCs. V and J are TRBV24-1 and TRBJ2-1; the match to TRBD1 covers 10 bases. The receptor was derived from a human donor with aplastic anemia. CDR3 sequence: CATSAGQGLNEQFF. As DNA, the CDR3 is TGTGCCACCAGTGCGGGACAGGGGTTGAACGAGCAGTTCTTC.